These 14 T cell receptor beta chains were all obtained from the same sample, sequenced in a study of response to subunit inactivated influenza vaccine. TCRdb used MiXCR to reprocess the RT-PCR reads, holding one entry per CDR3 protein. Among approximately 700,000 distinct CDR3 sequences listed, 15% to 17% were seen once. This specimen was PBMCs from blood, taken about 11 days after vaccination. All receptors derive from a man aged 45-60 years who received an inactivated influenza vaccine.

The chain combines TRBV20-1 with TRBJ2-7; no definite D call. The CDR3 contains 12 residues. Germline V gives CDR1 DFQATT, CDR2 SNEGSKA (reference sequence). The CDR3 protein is CSGLVSPPEQYF. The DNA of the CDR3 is TGCAGCGGGTTGGTGAGTCCCCCCGAGCAGTACTTC.

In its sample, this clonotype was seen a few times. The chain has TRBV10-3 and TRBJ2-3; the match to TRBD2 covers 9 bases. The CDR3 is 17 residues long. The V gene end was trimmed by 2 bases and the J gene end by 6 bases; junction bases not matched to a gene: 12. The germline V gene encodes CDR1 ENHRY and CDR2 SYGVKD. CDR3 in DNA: TGTGCCATCAGTGAGGAGAGGGGCGGGAGGGCCTTGGATACGCAGTATTTT. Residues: CAISEERGGRALDTQYF.

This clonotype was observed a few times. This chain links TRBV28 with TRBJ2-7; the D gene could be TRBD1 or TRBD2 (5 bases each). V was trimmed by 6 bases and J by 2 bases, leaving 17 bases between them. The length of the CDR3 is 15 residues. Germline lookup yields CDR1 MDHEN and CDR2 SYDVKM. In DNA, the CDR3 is TGTGCCAGCAGCTACGTCCGGGACCCAGCCTACGAGCAGTACTTC. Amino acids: CASSYVRDPAYEQYF.

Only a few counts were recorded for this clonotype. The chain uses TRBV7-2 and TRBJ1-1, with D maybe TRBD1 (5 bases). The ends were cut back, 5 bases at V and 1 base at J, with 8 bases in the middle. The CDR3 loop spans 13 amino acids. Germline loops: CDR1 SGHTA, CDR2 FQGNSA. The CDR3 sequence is CASSTRENTEAFF. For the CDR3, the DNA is TGTGCCAGCAGCACCAGGGAGAACACTGAAGCTTTCTTT.

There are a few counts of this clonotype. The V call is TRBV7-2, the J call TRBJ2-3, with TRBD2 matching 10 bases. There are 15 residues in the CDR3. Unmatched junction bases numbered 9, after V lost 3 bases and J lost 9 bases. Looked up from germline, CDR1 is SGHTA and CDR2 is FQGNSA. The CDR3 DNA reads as TGTGCCAGCAGCTTGTTCGTCCAGCGGGGGGGGACGCAGTATTTT. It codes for CASSLFVQRGGTQYF.

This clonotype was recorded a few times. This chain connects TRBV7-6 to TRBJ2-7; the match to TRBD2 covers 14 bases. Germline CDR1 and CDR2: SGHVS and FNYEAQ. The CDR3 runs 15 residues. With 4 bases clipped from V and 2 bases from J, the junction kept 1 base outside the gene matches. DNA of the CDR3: TGTGCCAGCAGCTCGACTAGCGGGGGGGCCTACGAGCAGTACTTC. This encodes CASSSTSGGAYEQYF.

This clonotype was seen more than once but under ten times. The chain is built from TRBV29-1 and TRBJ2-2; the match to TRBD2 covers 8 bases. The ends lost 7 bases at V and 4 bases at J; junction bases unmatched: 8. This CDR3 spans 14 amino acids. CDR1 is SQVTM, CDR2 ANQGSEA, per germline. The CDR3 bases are TGCAGCGCCAACGGGGGGGGGCGCACCGGGGAGCTGTTTTTT. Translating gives CSANGGGRTGELFF.

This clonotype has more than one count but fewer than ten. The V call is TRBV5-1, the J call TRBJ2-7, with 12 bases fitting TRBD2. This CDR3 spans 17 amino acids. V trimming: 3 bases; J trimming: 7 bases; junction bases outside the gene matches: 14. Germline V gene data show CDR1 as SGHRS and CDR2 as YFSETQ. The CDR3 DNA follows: TGCGCCAGCAGCTCGGTACCTAGCGGGAGGGCTGAAGGGGAGCAGTACTTC. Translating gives CASSSVPSGRAEGEQYF.

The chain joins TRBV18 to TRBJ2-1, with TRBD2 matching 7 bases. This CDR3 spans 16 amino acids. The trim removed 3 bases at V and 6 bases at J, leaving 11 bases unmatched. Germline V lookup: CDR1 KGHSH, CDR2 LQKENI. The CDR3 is CASSPATFSGGNEQFF. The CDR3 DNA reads TGTGCCAGCTCACCCGCCACCTTCTCGGGGGGCAATGAGCAGTTCTTC.

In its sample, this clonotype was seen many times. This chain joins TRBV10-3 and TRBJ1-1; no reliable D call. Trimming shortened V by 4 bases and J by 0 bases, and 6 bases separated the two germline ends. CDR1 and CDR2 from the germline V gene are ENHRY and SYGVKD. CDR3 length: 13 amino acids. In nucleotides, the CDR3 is TGTGCCATCAGTGGGTACTTGAACACTGAAGCTTTCTTT. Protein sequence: CAISGYLNTEAFF.

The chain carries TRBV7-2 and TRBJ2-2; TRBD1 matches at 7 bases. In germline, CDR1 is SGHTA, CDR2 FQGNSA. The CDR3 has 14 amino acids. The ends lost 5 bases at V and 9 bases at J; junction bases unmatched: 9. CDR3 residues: CASSHDRDRWELFF. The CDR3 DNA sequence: TGTGCCAGCAGCCATGACAGGGATCGTTGGGAGCTGTTTTTT. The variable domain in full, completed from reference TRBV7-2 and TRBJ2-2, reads GAGVSQSPSNKVTEKGKDVELRCDPISGHTALYWYRQSLGQGLEFLIYFQGNSAPDKSGLPSDRFSAERTGGSVSTLTIQRTQQEDSAVYLCASSHDRDRWELFFGEGSRLTVL.

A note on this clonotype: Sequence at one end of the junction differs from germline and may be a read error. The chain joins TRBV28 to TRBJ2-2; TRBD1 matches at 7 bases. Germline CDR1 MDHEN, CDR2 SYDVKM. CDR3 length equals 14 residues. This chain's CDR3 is CAGRQGNTTGELFF. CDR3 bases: TGTGCCGGCAGACAGGGTAACACCACCGGGGAGCTGTTTTTT.

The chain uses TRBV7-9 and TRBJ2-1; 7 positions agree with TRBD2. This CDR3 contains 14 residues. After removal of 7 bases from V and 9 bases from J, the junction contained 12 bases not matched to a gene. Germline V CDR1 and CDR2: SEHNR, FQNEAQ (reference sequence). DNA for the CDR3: TGTGCCAGCATAGGCGGGAGTATATCCGGTGAGCAGTTCTTC. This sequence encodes CASIGGSISGEQFF. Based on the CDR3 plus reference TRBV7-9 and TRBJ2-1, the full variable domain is DTGVSQNPRHKITKRGQNVTFRCDPISEHNRLYWYRQTLGQGPEFLTYFQNEAQLEKSRLLSDRFSAERPKGSFSTLEIQRTEQGDSAMYLCASIGGSISGEQFFGPGTRLTVL.

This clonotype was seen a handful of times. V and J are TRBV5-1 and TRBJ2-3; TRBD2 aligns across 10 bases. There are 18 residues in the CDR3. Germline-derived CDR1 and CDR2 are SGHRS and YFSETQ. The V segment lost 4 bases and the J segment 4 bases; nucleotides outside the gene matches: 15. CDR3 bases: TGCGCCAGCAGCGCGGGACTAGCGCCAGCCAGGGGGGCAGATACGCAGTATTTT. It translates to CASSAGLAPARGADTQYF.